One sample yielded the 30 T cell receptor beta chains listed below, sequenced in a study of cytomegalovirus exposure and HLA in healthy donors. Primers included in the PCR were 60 Vbeta and 13 Jbeta primers. Assay used: immunoSEQ multiplex PCR; TCRdb lists only in-frame clones, some missing. The sample yields roughly 100,000 clones, 70% to 75% seen once. Specimen: PBMCs. The receptors were gathered from a middle-aged man in good health and CMV-seronegative.

This chain joins TRBV5-4 and TRBJ2-7; 7 nucleotides agree with TRBD2. With 0 bases clipped from V and 4 bases from J, the junction kept 4 bases outside the gene matches. The germline V gene encodes CDR1 SGHNT and CDR2 YYREEE (reference sequence). This CDR3 has 14 residues. CDR3 DNA sequence: TGTGCCAGCAGCTTGGGACTAGCTATATACGAGCAGTACTTC. Translated, it gives CASSLGLAIYEQYF. Based on the CDR3 plus reference TRBV5-4 and TRBJ2-7, the full variable domain is ETGVTQSPTHLIKTRGQQVTLRCSSQSGHNTVSWYQQALGQGPQFIFQYYREEENGRGNFPPRFSGLQFPNYSSELNVNALELDDSALYLCASSLGLAIYEQYFGPGTRLTVT.

The chain is built from TRBV28 and TRBJ2-2; D is uncertain. This CDR3 has 13 amino acids. V lost 3 bases, J lost 7 bases, and 9 bases lay in between. Looked up from germline, CDR1 is MDHEN and CDR2 is SYDVKM. DNA for the CDR3: TGTGCCAGCAGTTTCGAGGTGGTCGGGGAGCTGTTTTTT. This gives the protein CASSFEVVGELFF.

The chain couples TRBV5-1 to TRBJ1-3; the match to TRBD1 covers 9 bases. This CDR3 region has 16 residues. Germline loops: CDR1 SGHRS, CDR2 YFSETQ. J lost 3 bases, V lost 0 bases, and 4 bases had no gene match. In DNA, the CDR3 is TGCGCCAGCAGCTTGGGTCAGGACAGGGGTGGAAACACCATATATTTT. This gives the protein CASSLGQDRGGNTIYF.

The rearrangement joins TRBV14 to TRBJ2-7; TRBD1 is a possible D gene (6 bases). CDR1 is SGHDN and CDR2 is FVKESK in the germline V gene. CDR3 length: 14 amino acids. V lost 6 bases to trimming and J lost 0 bases, with 12 bases between them. The CDR3 here is CASRRDTLSYEQYF. CDR3 in DNA: TGTGCCAGCAGAAGGGACACCCTCTCCTACGAGCAGTACTTC.

V and J are TRBV6-6 and TRBJ1-3; D may be TRBD1 (5 bases). The CDR3 length is 15 residues. The germline CDR1 and CDR2 sequences are MNHNY and SVGAGI (reference sequence). V was clipped by 0 bases and J by 8 bases, with 14 bases between them. The chain's CDR3 is CASSYSSGGGYTIYF. Written as DNA, the CDR3 is TGTGCCAGCAGTTACTCGTCGGGCGGGGGGTACACCATATATTTT.

The J gene is TRBJ2-5, the V gene TRBV10-3, with 14 bases lining up with TRBD2. The tail of the sequence fits TRBJ2-7 better, so the J call may be wrong. There are 14 residues in the CDR3. Looked up from germline, CDR1 is ENHRY and CDR2 is SYGVKD. The CDR3 DNA reads TGTGCCATCAGGGGACTAGCGGGAGTAGGCGAGCAGTACTTC. This codes for CAIRGLAGVGEQYF.

The gene calls are TRBV5-1 and TRBJ1-1; D not certain. Germline V lookup: CDR1 SGHRS, CDR2 YFSETQ. The CDR3 is made up of 15 amino acids. V was trimmed by 0 bases and J by 1 base, leaving 10 bases between them. In DNA, the CDR3 is TGCGCCAGCAGCTTGGGACCCGGAGCGAACACTGAAGCTTTCTTT. Its translation is CASSLGPGANTEAFF.

This chain's CDR3 is CASSNLGRNTEAFF. DNA of the CDR3: TGTGCCAGCAGTAACTTGGGCAGAAACACTGAAGCTTTCTTT. V and J are TRBV7-9 and TRBJ1-1; D is ambiguous. The CDR3 has 14 amino acids. Germline V gene lookup returns CDR1 SEHNR and CDR2 FQNEAQ (reference sequence). Trimming left V 6 bases short and J 2 bases short, with 13 bases between.

This chain links TRBV7-3 with TRBJ2-3, with TRBD2 matching over 7 bases. The CDR3 sequence is 16 residues long. V dropped 5 bases and J dropped 3; count of bases not matched to a gene: 11. Germline loops: CDR1 SGHTA, CDR2 FQGTGA. The CDR3 sequence is CASSPFAKRGTDTQYF. As DNA, the CDR3 is TGTGCCAGCAGCCCTTTCGCTAAGCGGGGTACAGATACGCAGTATTTT.

The chain employs TRBV29-1 and TRBJ2-4; 7 positions agree with TRBD2. The CDR3 has 15 amino acids. V was pared by 4 bases and J by 1 base, with 7 bases of the junction left unmatched. CDR1 SQVTM and CDR2 ANQGSEA come from the germline V gene. The CDR3 loop reads CSVVGGLDAKNIQYF. In DNA, the CDR3 is TGCAGCGTTGTAGGTGGACTAGACGCCAAAAACATTCAGTACTTC.

The sample holds a few counts of this clone. The V gene is TRBV4-1, the J gene TRBJ1-2; perhaps TRBD1 as D (5 bases). CDR3 length equals 14 residues. Trimming left V 0 bases short and J 7 bases short, with 12 bases between. CDR1 and CDR2 (germline): MGHRA, YSYEKL. CDR3: CASSQEGVVGGYTF. The CDR3, as DNA: TGCGCCAGCAGCCAAGAAGGGGTTGTGGGTGGCTACACCTTC.

The rearrangement links TRBV10-3 to TRBJ1-2, with TRBD1 as a possible D gene (6 bases). V dropped 3 bases and J dropped 8 bases, with 19 bases sitting between them. The CDR3 has 15 amino acids. Looked up from germline, CDR1 is ENHRY and CDR2 is SYGVKD. This chain's CDR3 is CAISDLPSTGGGYTF. As DNA, the CDR3 is TGTGCCATCAGTGACCTCCCTTCGACAGGTGGGGGCTACACCTTC.

V is TRBV6-5 and J is TRBJ1-4; TRBD1 agrees at 7 bases. J was trimmed by 8 bases and V by 11 bases; bases with no gene match: 8. Germline V gene lookup returns CDR1 MNHEY and CDR2 SVGAGI. The length of the CDR3 is 12 residues. CDR3 protein: CAGGQDREKLFF. The CDR3 region has the DNA TGTGCCGGTGGACAGGATCGAGAAAAACTGTTTTTT.

The gene calls are TRBV27 and TRBJ1-1, with a weak D call TRBD1 (6 bases). The CDR3 covers 14 residues. Germline assignment: CDR1 MNHEY and CDR2 SMNVEV (reference sequence). Trimming stripped 1 base from V and 6 bases from J, with 12 bases between. CDR3 residues: CASSLLGGAPEAFF. DNA of the CDR3: TGTGCCAGCAGTTTATTGGGGGGGGCTCCTGAAGCTTTCTTT.

The chain carries TRBV7-8 and TRBJ2-7; maybe TRBD1 (7 bases). The CDR3 contains 14 residues. Germline-derived CDR1 and CDR2 are SGHVS and FQNEAQ. The ends were cut back, 3 bases at V and 3 bases at J, with 12 bases in the middle. CDR3 in amino acids: CASSLAGGGYEQYF. The CDR3, as DNA: TGTGCCAGCAGCTTGGCAGGGGGAGGCTACGAGCAGTACTTC.

The genes are TRBV19 and TRBJ2-7, with 9 bases matching TRBD1. The CDR3 has 16 amino acids. Germline-derived CDR1 and CDR2 are LNHDA and SQIVND (reference sequence). V was pared by 4 bases and J by 3 bases, with 10 bases of the junction left unmatched. CDR3: CASSNAGRTGDYEQYF. In DNA form, the CDR3 reads TGTGCCAGTAGTAACGCAGGGAGGACAGGGGACTACGAGCAGTACTTC.

V gene TRBV5-1 combines with J gene TRBJ2-7; D might be TRBD1 (6 bases). Germline-derived CDR1 and CDR2 are SGHRS and YFSETQ. Trimming removed 2 bases at V and 1 base at J, with 13 bases between. This CDR3 is 15 amino acids long. CDR3 amino acids: CASSFRTEISYEQYF. As DNA, the CDR3 is TGCGCCAGCAGCTTCCGGACAGAAATATCCTACGAGCAGTACTTC. The full variable domain, with the rest looked up from reference TRBV5-1 and TRBJ2-7, is KAGVTQTPRYLIKTRGQQVTLSCSPISGHRSVSWYQQTPGQGLQFLFEYFSETQRNKGNFPGRFSGRQFSNSRSEMNVSTLELGDSALYLCASSFRTEISYEQYFGPGTRLTVT.

The rearrangement joins TRBV5-6 to TRBJ2-2; D is undetermined. V was pared by 5 bases and J by 6 bases, with 8 bases between. Germline V gene lookup returns CDR1 SGHDT and CDR2 YYEEEE. The CDR3 loop spans 12 amino acids. The CDR3 loop reads CASSQVAGELFF. The CDR3, as DNA: TGTGCCAGCAGTCAGGTTGCCGGGGAGCTGTTTTTT.

The V gene is TRBV19, the J gene TRBJ2-7, with D perhaps matching TRBD2 (5 bases). Germline CDR1 LNHDA, CDR2 SQIVND (reference sequence). The germline V and J ends were trimmed by 3 bases and 5 bases, with 11 bases remaining between them. This CDR3 has 13 residues. DNA of the CDR3: TGTGCCAGTAGTATCATTTCGGGGAACGAGCAGTACTTC. Amino acid sequence: CASSIISGNEQYF.

The gene calls are TRBV7-9 and TRBJ2-5, with 8 bases lining up with TRBD1. With 5 bases clipped from V and 5 bases from J, the junction kept 10 bases outside the gene matches. From germline, CDR1 is SEHNR and CDR2 FQNEAQ (reference sequence). CDR3 length: 15 residues. DNA of the CDR3: TGTGCCAGCAGCCCCGACAGGGGCTGGGAGGAGACCCAGTACTTC. Translation: CASSPDRGWEETQYF.

This rearrangement joins TRBV2 to TRBJ2-2, with 10 bases fitting TRBD2. The CDR3 contains 14 residues. CDR1 is SNHLY, CDR2 FYNNEI, per germline. Trimming at V came to 5 bases and at J to 4 bases, leaving 1 base not matched to a gene. The CDR3 sequence is CASSSGRATGELFF. The DNA of the CDR3 is TGTGCCAGCAGTAGCGGGAGGGCCACCGGGGAGCTGTTTTTT.

The chain carries TRBV27 and TRBJ1-2; D remains ambiguous. The CDR3 has 13 amino acids. Germline V CDR1 and CDR2: MNHEY, SMNVEV (reference sequence). The V end was cut by 6 bases, the J end by 4 bases, with 12 bases between. CDR3 region: CASRRTEFYGYTF. CDR3 DNA sequence: TGTGCCAGCAGGAGAACTGAATTCTATGGCTACACCTTC.

This clone showed up just a few times. This rearrangement joins TRBV4-1 to TRBJ2-7; 8 bases are a match to TRBD2. The CDR3 loop spans 15 amino acids. The J segment lost 0 bases and the V segment lost 3 bases, leaving 4 bases of the junction unmatched. Germline assignment: CDR1 MGHRA and CDR2 YSYEKL. The CDR3 loop reads CASSHLAGFSYEQYF. DNA for the CDR3: TGCGCCAGCAGCCATCTAGCGGGCTTCTCCTACGAGCAGTACTTC.

V gene TRBV5-1 combines with J gene TRBJ1-5; D is uncertain. The V gene lost 4 bases and the J gene lost 7 bases, with 9 bases spanning the gap. Germline V gene lookup returns CDR1 SGHRS and CDR2 YFSETQ. The CDR3 is made up of 12 amino acids. The CDR3 here is CASSPDGQPQHF. The CDR3 DNA is TGCGCCAGCAGCCCAGACGGGCAGCCCCAGCATTTT.

V is TRBV6-5 and J is TRBJ1-2; 10 bases align to TRBD1. Germline V gives CDR1 MNHEY, CDR2 SVGAGI. Unmatched junction bases numbered 9, after V lost 5 bases and J lost 6 bases. This CDR3 contains 15 residues. The DNA of the CDR3 is TGTGCCAGCAGTGCGGGACAGGGGAAGGGTAATGGCTACACCTTC. Translated: CASSAGQGKGNGYTF.

In its sample, this clone was seen once. Here the CDR3 reads CASSAADRGGNEQFF. CDR3 coding DNA: TGTGCCAGCAGCGCGGCGGACAGGGGGGGTAATGAGCAGTTCTTC. This chain connects TRBV9 to TRBJ2-1, with 10 nucleotides matching TRBD1. The germline gives CDR1 SGDLS, CDR2 YYNGEE. This CDR3 comprises 15 residues. With V trimmed by 3 bases and J by 7 bases, 7 bases remained unmatched.

V and J are TRBV6-1 and TRBJ2-6; D uncertain. Germline CDR1 reads MNHNS; CDR2 reads SASEGT. V was clipped by 3 bases and J by 2 bases, with 11 bases between them. The CDR3 covers 16 residues. CDR3 protein: CASSDRNRAGANVLTF. The CDR3 DNA sequence: TGTGCCAGCAGTGACCGCAACAGAGCTGGGGCCAACGTCCTGACTTTC.

The count of this clone is one. This rearrangement joins TRBV6-5 to TRBJ1-6; 7 positions agree with TRBD1. Germline V CDR1 and CDR2: MNHEY, SVGAGI. The CDR3 sequence is 13 residues long. V shed 7 bases and J 5 bases; nucleotides not matched to a gene: 2. The CDR3 nucleotides read TGTGCCAGCATGGGACAGCATAATTCACCCCTCCACTTT. It encodes CASMGQHNSPLHF.

This rearrangement joins TRBV5-1 to TRBJ1-3, with 7 bases aligning to TRBD1. Unmatched junction bases numbered 4, after V lost 0 bases and J lost 1 base. CDR1 and CDR2 from the germline V gene are SGHRS and YFSETQ. This CDR3 is 16 amino acids long. The CDR3 DNA reads TGCGCCAGCAGCTTGGTAGCAGGGGGTTCTGGAAACACCATATATTTT. Protein sequence: CASSLVAGGSGNTIYF.

V usage is TRBV5-1 and J usage is TRBJ2-2, with D possibly being TRBD1 (6 bases). The CDR3 extends over 16 amino acids. Germline CDR1 and CDR2: SGHRS and YFSETQ. V was clipped by 2 bases and J by 4 bases, with 15 bases between them. The CDR3 DNA reads TGCGCCAGCAGCTTCTTGATGGGACAAAGCACCGGGGAGCTGTTTTTT. It translates to CASSFLMGQSTGELFF.